One and the same sample provided the 20 T cell receptor beta chains below, sequenced in a study of regulatory T cells in long-lasting Graves disease. The authors built TCR beta libraries using iRepertoire HTBI primers and Arm-PCR of CDR3 regions. MiXCR was run by TCRdb on the multiplex PCR reads, yielding one entry per CDR3 protein. The sample records some 400,000 distinct CDR3 sequences, about 15% being singletons. Time point in this sample: newly diagnosed GD, antithyroid drugs for less than 3 months. Generation of the TCR library employed RNA extracted from PBMCs. The same data also went into a second study, on T cells in Graves' hyperthyroidism and ophthalmopathy.

Sample: peripheral blood mononuclear cells (PBMCs), taken at new diagnosis, from a patient treated with antithyroid drugs. The receptors were gathered from a woman under 40 with Graves disease.

This sequence joins TRBV12-3 or TRBV12-4 and TRBJ2-5; D is unclear. This CDR3 contains 13 residues. V gave up 3 bases and J gave up 3 bases, with 8 bases separating them. The CDR3 region is CASSFGWEETQYF. As DNA, the CDR3 is TGTGCCAGCAGTTTTGGTTGGGAAGAGACCCAGTACTTC.

This chain links TRBV14 with TRBJ1-3; D remains ambiguous. Trimming pared 4 bases from V and 0 bases from J, leaving 7 bases between. Germline V lookup: CDR1 SGHDN, CDR2 FVKESK. This CDR3 comprises 14 residues. The CDR3 spells CASSPLISGNTIYF. The CDR3 DNA reads TGTGCCAGCAGCCCTCTAATCTCTGGAAACACCATATATTTT. The full variable domain, rest sourced from reference TRBV14 and TRBJ1-3, is EAGVTQFPSHSVIEKGQTVTLRCDPISGHDNLYWYRRVMGKEIKFLLHFVKESKQDESGMPNNRFLAERTGGTYSTLKVQPAELEDSGVYFCASSPLISGNTIYFGEGSWLTVV.

In its sample, this clonotype was seen many times. The rearrangement links TRBV24-1 to TRBJ1-2; no definite D call. The germline CDR1 and CDR2 sequences are KGHDR and SFDVKD. Deletions cut 3 bases from V and 1 base from J, with 11 bases between. CDR3 size: 15 residues. The CDR3 here is CATSDPRGNNYGYTF. CDR3 DNA sequence: TGTGCCACCAGTGATCCTCGGGGAAATAACTATGGCTACACCTTC.

This clonotype was counted ten times or more. The CDR3 nucleotides are TGTGCCAGCAGTTACTCTTCCGCTAGCAATCAGCCCCAGCATTTT. It yields the protein CASSYSSASNQPQHF. V gene TRBV6-5 combines with J gene TRBJ1-5; no clear D. CDR1 is MNHEY and CDR2 is SVGAGI in the germline V gene. The ends were cut back, 0 bases at V and 0 bases at J, with 6 bases in the middle. The CDR3 length is 15 residues.

The V call is TRBV19, the J call TRBJ2-5; tentative D call: TRBD2 (5 bases). V gave up 3 bases and J gave up 0 bases, with 14 bases separating them. The length of the CDR3 is 16 residues. Germline V gene sequence: CDR1 LNHDA, CDR2 SQIVND (reference sequence). The CDR3 loop reads CASSILRTDYQETQYF. The CDR3 bases are TGTGCCAGTAGTATCCTTCGAACGGACTACCAAGAGACCCAGTACTTC.

The chain recombines TRBV7-9 with TRBJ2-1; 11 nucleotides line up with TRBD2. This CDR3 contains 16 residues. Per the germline V gene, CDR1 is SEHNR and CDR2 is FQNEAQ (reference sequence). Trimming removed 2 bases from V and 4 bases from J; junction bases left unmatched: 4. In nucleotides, the CDR3 is TGTGCCAGCAGCTTACGACTAGCGGGATATTACAATGAGCAGTTCTTC. Translating gives CASSLRLAGYYNEQFF.

Written as DNA, the CDR3 is TGTGCCAGTCGCGGTGATTGGAATGAGCAGTTCTTC. This codes for CASRGDWNEQFF. The J gene is TRBJ2-1, the V gene TRBV11-3; D remains unclear. Trimming cost V 9 bases and J 7 bases, with 13 bases left between them. This CDR3 contains 12 residues. The V gene's germline CDR1 is SGHNT and CDR2 YENEEA.

This clonotype was counted many times. J is TRBJ1-1 and V is TRBV18; D not certain. Trimming removed 5 bases at V and 5 bases at J, with 6 bases between. Germline V gives CDR1 KGHSH, CDR2 LQKENI. This CDR3 spans 11 amino acids. CDR3 loop: CASSKATEAFF. In DNA form, the CDR3 reads TGTGCCAGCTCAAAAGCAACTGAAGCTTTCTTT.

This clonotype was recorded at least ten times. The chain couples TRBV7-2 to TRBJ1-3; unclear D gene. V dropped 4 bases and J dropped 0 bases, with 4 bases sitting between them. This CDR3 has 13 amino acids. The germline CDR1 and CDR2 sequences are SGHTA and FQGNSA. The CDR3: CASSSYSGNTIYF. CDR3 bases: TGTGCCAGCAGCTCGTACTCTGGAAACACCATATATTTT. Drawing the rest from reference TRBV7-2 and TRBJ1-3, the complete variable domain is GAGVSQSPSNKVTEKGKDVELRCDPISGHTALYWYRQSLGQGLEFLIYFQGNSAPDKSGLPSDRFSAERTGGSVSTLTIQRTQQEDSAVYLCASSSYSGNTIYFGEGSWLTVV.

The V call is TRBV29-1, the J call TRBJ2-7; 7 bases are a match to TRBD1. V lost 5 bases to trimming and J lost 0 bases; unmatched junction nucleotides: 10. CDR1 is SQVTM, CDR2 ANQGSEA, per germline. CDR3 size: 15 residues. The CDR3 nucleotides read TGCAGCGTTTCGCCGGACAGGCCGAGCTCCTACGAGCAGTACTTC. This sequence encodes CSVSPDRPSSYEQYF.

The chain joins TRBV24-1 to TRBJ2-2; perhaps TRBD1 as D (5 bases). Per germline, CDR1 KGHDR and CDR2 SFDVKD. The V end lost 5 bases, the J end lost 0 bases, and 6 bases lay between the germline ends. This CDR3 is built from 14 residues. The CDR3 DNA is TGTGCCACCAGTGGCAGGGCGAACACCGGGGAGCTGTTTTTT. This encodes CATSGRANTGELFF.

The chain uses TRBV4-1 and TRBJ1-5, with TRBD1 as a possible D gene (5 bases). V was cut by 3 bases and J by 4 bases, with 13 bases left in between. The CDR3 totals 15 residues. Germline values: CDR1 MGHRA, CDR2 YSYEKL. The CDR3 region is CASSQERGVNQPQHF. The CDR3, as DNA: TGCGCCAGCAGCCAGGAGCGAGGGGTAAATCAGCCCCAGCATTTT.

This clonotype was observed at least ten times. The chain has TRBV7-8 and TRBJ2-3, with 10 bases aligning to TRBD2. With V trimmed by 3 bases and J by 2 bases, 2 bases remained unmatched. The CDR3 is made up of 15 amino acids. Germline V gene lookup returns CDR1 SGHVS and CDR2 FQNEAQ. CDR3 DNA: TGTGCCAGCAGCTTCACTAGCGGGGACACAGATACGCAGTATTTT. Amino acid sequence: CASSFTSGDTDTQYF. Together with reference TRBV7-8 and TRBJ2-3, the CDR3 gives the full variable domain: GAGVSQSPRYKVAKRGQDVALRCDPISGHVSLFWYQQALGQGPEFLTYFQNEAQLDKSGLPSDRFFAERPEGSVSTLKIQRTQQEDSAVYLCASSFTSGDTDTQYFGPGTRLTVL.

The CDR3, as DNA: TGCGCCAGCAGCTTGGTACGGGAGGGATACAATGAGCAGTTCTTC. Its protein product is CASSLVREGYNEQFF. The genes are TRBV5-1 and TRBJ2-1; 8 bases map to TRBD2. The germline gives CDR1 SGHRS, CDR2 YFSETQ. The V and J ends lost 0 bases and 4 bases, in that order; junction bases with no gene match: 3. The CDR3 loop spans 15 amino acids.

This clonotype was counted only a few times. The chain employs TRBV6-2 or TRBV6-3 and TRBJ2-5, with 9 bases matching TRBD2. J was trimmed by 5 bases and V by 0 bases; bases with no gene match: 7. CDR3 length: 16 amino acids. Germline V lookup: CDR1 MNHEY, CDR2 SVGEGT. The CDR3 here is CASSYSGGRAGETQYF. DNA of the CDR3: TGTGCCAGCAGTTACTCGGGCGGGAGGGCCGGGGAGACCCAGTACTTC.

Details on this clonotype: A much bigger clone sits one base away, suggesting this may be a read error. The CDR3 coding sequence is TGTGCCAGCACCCTAGGGGGACTACCCTTAGCTGGGCCACAAGAGACCCAGTTCTTC. It is translated as CASTLGGLPLAGPQETQFF. V and J are TRBV6-1 and TRBJ2-1; weak D call: TRBD2 (7 bases). The V and J ends lost 7 bases and 13 bases respectively, with 38 bases between them. CDR3 length: 19 residues. Germline V CDR1 and CDR2: MNHNS, SASEGT.

This clonotype was recorded a few times. This sequence joins TRBV11-3 and TRBJ2-1; the D is unclear. Germline CDR1 reads SGHNT; CDR2 reads YENEEA. The V gene lost 0 bases and the J gene lost 16 bases, with 13 bases spanning the gap. The CDR3 runs to 12 residues. CDR3 nucleotides: TGTGCCAGCAGCTTAGACCCCTTACTACTTTTCTTC. As protein: CASSLDPLLLFF. Using reference TRBV11-3 and TRBJ2-1 for the parts outside the CDR3, the full variable domain is EAGVVQSPRYKIIEKKQPVAFWCNPISGHNTLYWYLQNLGQGPELLIRYENEEAVDDSQLPKDRFSAERLKGVDSTLKIQPAELGDSAVYLCASSLDPLLLFFGPGTRLTVL.

This clonotype was counted at least ten times. This chain uses TRBV3-1 with TRBJ1-5; 11 bases align to TRBD1. This CDR3 comprises 17 residues. Looked up from germline, CDR1 is LGHDT and CDR2 is YNNKEL (reference sequence). J was trimmed by 0 bases and V by 2 bases; bases with no gene match: 3. As DNA, the CDR3 is TGTGCCAGCAGCCAATCTGGACAGGGGGCTAGCAATCAGCCCCAGCATTTT. It codes for CASSQSGQGASNQPQHF.

This clonotype occurred many times. CDR3 sequence: CASREGQGNQPQHF. For the CDR3, the DNA is TGTGCCAGCAGAGAAGGACAGGGGAATCAGCCCCAGCATTTT. The rearrangement joins TRBV27 to TRBJ1-5, with 9 bases identical to TRBD1. The trim removed 6 bases at V and 4 bases at J, leaving 4 bases unmatched. CDR1 and CDR2 (germline): MNHEY, SMNVEV (reference sequence). The CDR3 has 14 amino acids.

This clonotype was found many times. The chain carries TRBV11-1 and TRBJ2-7; 9 bases align to TRBD2. V was pared by 5 bases and J by 5 bases, with 10 bases of the junction left unmatched. The CDR3 covers 15 residues. The germline CDR1 and CDR2 sequences are SGHAT and FQDESV (reference sequence). The chain's CDR3 is CASSHVTSGLHEQYF. CDR3 nucleotide sequence: TGTGCCAGCAGCCACGTCACTAGCGGGTTACACGAGCAGTACTTC.